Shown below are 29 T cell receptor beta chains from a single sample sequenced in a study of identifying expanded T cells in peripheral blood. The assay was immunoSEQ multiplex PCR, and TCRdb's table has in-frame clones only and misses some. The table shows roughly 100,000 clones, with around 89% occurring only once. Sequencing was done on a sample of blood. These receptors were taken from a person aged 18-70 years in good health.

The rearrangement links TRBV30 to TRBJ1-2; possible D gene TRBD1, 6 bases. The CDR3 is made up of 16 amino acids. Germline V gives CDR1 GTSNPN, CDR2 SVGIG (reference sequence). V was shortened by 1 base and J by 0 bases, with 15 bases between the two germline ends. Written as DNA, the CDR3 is TGTGCCTGGAGTGCCCCAGGAGCAGGGGCTAACTATGGCTACACCTTC. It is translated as CAWSAPGAGANYGYTF. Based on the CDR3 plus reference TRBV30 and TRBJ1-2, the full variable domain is SQTIHQWPATLVQPVGSPLSLECTVEGTSNPNLYWYRQAAGRGLQLLFYSVGIGQISSEVPQNLSASRPQDRQFILSSKKLLLSDSGFYLCAWSAPGAGANYGYTFGSGTRLTVV.

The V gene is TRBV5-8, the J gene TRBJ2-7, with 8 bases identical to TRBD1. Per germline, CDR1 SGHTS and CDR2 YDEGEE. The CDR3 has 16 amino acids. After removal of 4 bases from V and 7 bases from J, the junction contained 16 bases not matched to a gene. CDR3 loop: CASSRSYGTGTEEQYF. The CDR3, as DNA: TGTGCCAGCAGCAGAAGCTACGGGACAGGTACAGAAGAGCAGTACTTC.

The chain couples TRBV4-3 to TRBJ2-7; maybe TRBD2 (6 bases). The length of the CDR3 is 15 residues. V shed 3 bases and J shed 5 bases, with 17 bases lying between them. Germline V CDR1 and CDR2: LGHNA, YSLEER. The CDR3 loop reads CASSHQGGPGDEQYF. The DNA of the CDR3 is TGCGCCAGCAGCCACCAGGGAGGCCCTGGGGACGAGCAGTACTTC.

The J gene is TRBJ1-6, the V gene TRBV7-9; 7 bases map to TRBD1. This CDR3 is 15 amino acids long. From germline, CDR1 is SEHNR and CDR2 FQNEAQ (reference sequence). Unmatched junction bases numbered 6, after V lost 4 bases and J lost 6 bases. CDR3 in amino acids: CASSSGDSSNSPLHF. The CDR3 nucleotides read TGTGCCAGCAGCTCTGGGGACAGCTCTAATTCACCCCTCCACTTT.

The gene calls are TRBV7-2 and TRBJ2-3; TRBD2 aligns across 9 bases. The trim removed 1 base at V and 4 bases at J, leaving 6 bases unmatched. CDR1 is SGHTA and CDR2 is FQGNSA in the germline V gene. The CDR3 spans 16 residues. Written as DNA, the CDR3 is TGTGCCAGCAGCTTAGTTGCGGGGGGGTGGGCAGATACGCAGTATTTT. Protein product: CASSLVAGGWADTQYF.

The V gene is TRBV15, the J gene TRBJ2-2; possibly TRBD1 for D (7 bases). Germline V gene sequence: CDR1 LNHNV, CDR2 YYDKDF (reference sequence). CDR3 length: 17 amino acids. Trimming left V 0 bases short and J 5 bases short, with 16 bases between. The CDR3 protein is CATSRDLGGGGTGELFF. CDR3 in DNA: TGTGCCACCAGCAGAGATCTCGGAGGGGGCGGGACCGGGGAGCTGTTTTTT.

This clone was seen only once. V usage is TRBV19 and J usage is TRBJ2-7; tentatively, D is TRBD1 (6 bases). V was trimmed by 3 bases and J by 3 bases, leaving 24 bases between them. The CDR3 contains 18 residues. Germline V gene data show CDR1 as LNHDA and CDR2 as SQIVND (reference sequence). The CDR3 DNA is TGTGCCAGTAGTATCTACCATTTGGGTCAGGGGCCGTTCTACGAGCAGTACTTC. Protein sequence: CASSIYHLGQGPFYEQYF.

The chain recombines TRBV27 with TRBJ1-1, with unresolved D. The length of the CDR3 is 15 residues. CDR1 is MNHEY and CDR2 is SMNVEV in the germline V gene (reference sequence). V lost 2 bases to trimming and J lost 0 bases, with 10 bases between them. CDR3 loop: CASSLNRLLNTEAFF. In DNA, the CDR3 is TGTGCCAGCAGTTTAAATAGGCTACTGAACACTGAAGCTTTCTTT.

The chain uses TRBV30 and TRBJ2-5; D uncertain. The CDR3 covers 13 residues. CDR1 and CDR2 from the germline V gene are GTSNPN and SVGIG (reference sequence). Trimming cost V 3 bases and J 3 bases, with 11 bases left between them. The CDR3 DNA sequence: TGTGCCTGGAGAGCGCCCCGAGAAGAGACCCAGTACTTC. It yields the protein CAWRAPREETQYF. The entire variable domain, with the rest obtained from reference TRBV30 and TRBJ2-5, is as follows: SQTIHQWPATLVQPVGSPLSLECTVEGTSNPNLYWYRQAAGRGLQLLFYSVGIGQISSEVPQNLSASRPQDRQFILSSKKLLLSDSGFYLCAWRAPREETQYFGPGTRLLVL.

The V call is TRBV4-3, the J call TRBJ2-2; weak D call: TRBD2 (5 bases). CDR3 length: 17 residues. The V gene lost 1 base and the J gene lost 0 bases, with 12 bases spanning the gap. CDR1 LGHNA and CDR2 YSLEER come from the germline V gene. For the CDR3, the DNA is TGCGCCAGCAGCCAAGGTCGAGAGGGCGCGAACACCGGGGAGCTGTTTTTT. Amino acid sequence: CASSQGREGANTGELFF.

CDR3 sequence (DNA): TGTGCCAGTGGGGACAGGGGTGGAGGCTACACCTTC. It yields the protein CASGDRGGGYTF. The chain has TRBV6-6 and TRBJ1-2, with 10 nucleotides matching TRBD1. The CDR3 extends over 12 amino acids. With 9 bases clipped from V and 8 bases from J, the junction kept 6 bases outside the gene matches. CDR1 MNHNY and CDR2 SVGAGI come from the germline V gene (reference sequence).

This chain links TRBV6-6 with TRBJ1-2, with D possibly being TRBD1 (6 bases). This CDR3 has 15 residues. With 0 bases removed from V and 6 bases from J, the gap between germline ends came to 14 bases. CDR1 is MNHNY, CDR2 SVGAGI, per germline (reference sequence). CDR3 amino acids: CASSYSEGQGNGYTF. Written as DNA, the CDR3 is TGTGCCAGCAGTTACTCAGAGGGGCAGGGGAATGGCTACACCTTC.

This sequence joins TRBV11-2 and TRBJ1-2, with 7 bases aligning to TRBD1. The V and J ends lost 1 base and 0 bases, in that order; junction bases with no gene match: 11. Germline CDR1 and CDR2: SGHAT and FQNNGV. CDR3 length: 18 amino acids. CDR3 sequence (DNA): TGTGCCAGCAGCTTAGTGGAGACAAAACAGGGGTCTAACTATGGCTACACCTTC. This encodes CASSLVETKQGSNYGYTF.

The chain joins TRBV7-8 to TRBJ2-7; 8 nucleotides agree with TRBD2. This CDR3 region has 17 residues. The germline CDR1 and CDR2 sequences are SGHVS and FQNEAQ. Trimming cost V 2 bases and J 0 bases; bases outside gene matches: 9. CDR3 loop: CASSLRSGGPLSYEQYF. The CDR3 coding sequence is TGTGCCAGCAGCTTACGAAGCGGGGGCCCTCTCTCCTACGAGCAGTACTTC.

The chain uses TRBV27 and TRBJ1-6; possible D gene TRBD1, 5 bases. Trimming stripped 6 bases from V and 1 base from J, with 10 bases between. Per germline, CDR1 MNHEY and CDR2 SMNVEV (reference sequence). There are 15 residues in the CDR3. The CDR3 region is CASRNKGSYNSPLHF. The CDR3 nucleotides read TGTGCCAGCAGAAATAAGGGGTCCTATAATTCACCCCTCCACTTT.

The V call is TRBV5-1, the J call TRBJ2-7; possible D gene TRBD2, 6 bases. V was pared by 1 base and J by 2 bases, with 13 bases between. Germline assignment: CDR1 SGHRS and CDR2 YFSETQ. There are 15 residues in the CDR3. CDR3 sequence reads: CASSLYLPGAYEQYF. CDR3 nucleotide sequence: TGCGCCAGCAGCTTGTACTTACCGGGGGCCTACGAGCAGTACTTC.

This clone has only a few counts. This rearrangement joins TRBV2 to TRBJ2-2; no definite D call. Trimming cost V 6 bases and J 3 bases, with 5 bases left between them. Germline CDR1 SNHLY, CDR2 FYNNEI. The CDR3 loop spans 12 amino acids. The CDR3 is CASRPYTGELFF. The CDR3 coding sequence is TGTGCCAGCAGGCCGTACACCGGGGAGCTGTTTTTT.

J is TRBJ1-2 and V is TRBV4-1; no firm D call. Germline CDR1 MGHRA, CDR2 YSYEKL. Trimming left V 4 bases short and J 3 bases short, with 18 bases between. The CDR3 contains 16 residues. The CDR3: CASSLKLNAGYYGYTF. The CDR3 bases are TGCGCCAGCAGCCTAAAACTCAATGCAGGATACTATGGCTACACCTTC.

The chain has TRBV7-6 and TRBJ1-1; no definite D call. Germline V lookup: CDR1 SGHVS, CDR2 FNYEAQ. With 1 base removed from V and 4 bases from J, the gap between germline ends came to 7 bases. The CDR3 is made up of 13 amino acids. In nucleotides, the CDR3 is TGTGCCAGCAGCTTAGATGTGGGCACTGAAGCTTTCTTT. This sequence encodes CASSLDVGTEAFF.

The CDR3 region has the DNA TGTGCCAGCAGCAAACTAGCGCCGTTACTCGAAGGGACCCAGTACTTC. This translates into CASSKLAPLLEGTQYF. This sequence joins TRBV2 and TRBJ2-5, with TRBD2 matching 7 bases. Unmatched junction bases numbered 17, after V lost 6 bases and J lost 7 bases. The germline CDR1 and CDR2 sequences are SNHLY and FYNNEI. This CDR3 is built from 16 residues.

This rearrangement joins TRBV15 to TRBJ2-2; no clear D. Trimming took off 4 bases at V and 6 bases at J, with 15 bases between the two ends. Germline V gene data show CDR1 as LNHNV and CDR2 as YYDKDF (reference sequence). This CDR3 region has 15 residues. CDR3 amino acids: CATSISSDGPGELFF. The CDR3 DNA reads TGTGCCACCAGCATATCCTCGGACGGGCCCGGGGAGCTGTTTTTT.

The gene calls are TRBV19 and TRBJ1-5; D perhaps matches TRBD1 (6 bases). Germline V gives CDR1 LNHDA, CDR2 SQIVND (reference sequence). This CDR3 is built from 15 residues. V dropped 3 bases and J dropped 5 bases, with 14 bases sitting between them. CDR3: CASSMRAGAHQPQHF. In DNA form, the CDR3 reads TGTGCCAGTAGTATGAGGGCAGGGGCCCATCAGCCCCAGCATTTT.

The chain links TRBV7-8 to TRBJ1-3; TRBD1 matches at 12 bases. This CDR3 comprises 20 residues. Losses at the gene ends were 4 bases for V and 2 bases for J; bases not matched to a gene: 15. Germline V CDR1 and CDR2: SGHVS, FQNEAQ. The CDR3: CASSYAGGTGGYLTGNTIYF. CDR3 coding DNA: TGTGCCAGCAGCTATGCGGGTGGGACAGGGGGCTACCTCACTGGAAACACCATATATTTT.

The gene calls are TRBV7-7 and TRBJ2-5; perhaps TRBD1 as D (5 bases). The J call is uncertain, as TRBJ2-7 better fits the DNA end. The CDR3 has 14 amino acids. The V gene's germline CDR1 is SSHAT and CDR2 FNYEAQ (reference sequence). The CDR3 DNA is TGTGCCAGCAGCTTAGGGCAGGGAAACTACGAGCAGTACTTC. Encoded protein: CASSLGQGNYEQYF.

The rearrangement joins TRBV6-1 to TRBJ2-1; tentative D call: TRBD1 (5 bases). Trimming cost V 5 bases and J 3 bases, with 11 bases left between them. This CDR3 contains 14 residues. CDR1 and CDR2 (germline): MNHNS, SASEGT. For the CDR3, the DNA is TGTGCCAGCAGTCCCCAGGGCTACTACAATGAGCAGTTCTTC. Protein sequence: CASSPQGYYNEQFF.

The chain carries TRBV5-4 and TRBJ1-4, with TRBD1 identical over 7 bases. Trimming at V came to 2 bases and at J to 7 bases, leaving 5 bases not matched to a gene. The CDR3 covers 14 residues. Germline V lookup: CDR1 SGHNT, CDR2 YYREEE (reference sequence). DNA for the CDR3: TGTGCCAGCAGCTTTGGACAGGAGGGTGAAAAACTGTTTTTT. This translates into CASSFGQEGEKLFF.

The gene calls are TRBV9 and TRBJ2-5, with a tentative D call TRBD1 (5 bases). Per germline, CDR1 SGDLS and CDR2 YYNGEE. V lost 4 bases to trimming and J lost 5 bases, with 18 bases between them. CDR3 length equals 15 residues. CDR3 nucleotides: TGTGCCAGCAGCTTGCGGACACGCTACGGTGAGACCCAGTACTTC. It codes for CASSLRTRYGETQYF.

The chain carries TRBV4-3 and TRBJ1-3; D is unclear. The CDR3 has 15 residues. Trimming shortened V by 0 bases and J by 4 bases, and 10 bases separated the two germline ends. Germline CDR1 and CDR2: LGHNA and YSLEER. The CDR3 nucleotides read TGCGCCAGCAGCCAAGACAGTAACCTCGGAAACACCATATATTTT. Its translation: CASSQDSNLGNTIYF.

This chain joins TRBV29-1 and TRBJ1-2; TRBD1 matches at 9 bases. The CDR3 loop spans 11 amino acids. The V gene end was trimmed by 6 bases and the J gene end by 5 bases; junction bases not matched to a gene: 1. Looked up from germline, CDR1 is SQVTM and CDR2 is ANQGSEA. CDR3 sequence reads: CSVGQGYGYTF. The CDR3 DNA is TGCAGCGTCGGACAGGGGTATGGCTACACCTTC.